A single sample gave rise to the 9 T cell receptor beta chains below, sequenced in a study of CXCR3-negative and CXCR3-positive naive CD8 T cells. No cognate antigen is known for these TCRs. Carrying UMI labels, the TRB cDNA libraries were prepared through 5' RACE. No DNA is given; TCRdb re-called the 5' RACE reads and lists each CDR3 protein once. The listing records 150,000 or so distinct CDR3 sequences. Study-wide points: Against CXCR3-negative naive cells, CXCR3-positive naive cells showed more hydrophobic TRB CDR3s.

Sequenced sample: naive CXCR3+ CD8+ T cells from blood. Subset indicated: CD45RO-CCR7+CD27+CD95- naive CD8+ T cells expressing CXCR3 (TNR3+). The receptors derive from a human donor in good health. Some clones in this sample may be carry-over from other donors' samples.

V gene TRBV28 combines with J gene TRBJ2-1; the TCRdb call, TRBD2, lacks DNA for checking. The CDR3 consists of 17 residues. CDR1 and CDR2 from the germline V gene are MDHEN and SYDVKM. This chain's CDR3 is CASRRGIRAGAVNEQFF.

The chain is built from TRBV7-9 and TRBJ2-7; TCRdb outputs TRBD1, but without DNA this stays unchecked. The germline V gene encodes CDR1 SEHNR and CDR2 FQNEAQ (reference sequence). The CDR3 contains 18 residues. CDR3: CASSSSGANSAPGYEQYF.

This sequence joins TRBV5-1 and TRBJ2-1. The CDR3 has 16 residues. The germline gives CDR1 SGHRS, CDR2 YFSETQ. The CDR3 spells CASSWDRASSYNEQFF.

CDR3 in amino acids: CSARDPKLSGRRTEALF. This chain joins TRBV20-1 and TRBJ1-1. The CDR3 has 17 amino acids. CDR1 and CDR2 from the germline V gene are DFQATT and SNEGSKA (reference sequence).

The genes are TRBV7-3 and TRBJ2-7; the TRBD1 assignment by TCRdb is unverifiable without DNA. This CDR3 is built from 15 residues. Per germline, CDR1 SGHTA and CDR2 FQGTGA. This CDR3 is CASSLGQSPLYEQYF.

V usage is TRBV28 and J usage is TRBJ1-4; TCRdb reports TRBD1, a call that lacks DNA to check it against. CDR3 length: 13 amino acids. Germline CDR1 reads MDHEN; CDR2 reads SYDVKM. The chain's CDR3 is CASSKAGDEKLFF.

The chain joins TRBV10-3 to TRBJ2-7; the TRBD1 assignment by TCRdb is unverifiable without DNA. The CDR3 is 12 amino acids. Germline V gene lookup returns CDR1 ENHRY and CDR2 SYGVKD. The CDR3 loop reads CAISTGYYEQYF.

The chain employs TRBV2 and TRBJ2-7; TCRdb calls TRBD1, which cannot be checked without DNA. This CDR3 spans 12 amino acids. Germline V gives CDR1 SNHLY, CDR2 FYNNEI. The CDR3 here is CASSGTLDEQYF.

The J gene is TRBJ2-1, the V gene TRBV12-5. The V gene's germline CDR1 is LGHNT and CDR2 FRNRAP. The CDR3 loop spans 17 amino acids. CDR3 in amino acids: CASGFQANTGTYNEQFF.